This T cell receptor beta chain was obtained from a study of T cell repertoires in cytomegalovirus infection. In the study overall: The study used recently identified HLA-C-restricted and well-studied HLA-B-restricted CMV epitopes.

A few counts support this clonotype. Its cognate antigen is unknown. A single record per CDR3 protein comes from TCRdb applying MiXCR to the reads. The profile covers around 800,000 distinct CDR3 sequences, with approximately 32% appearing a single time and roughly 12% taken by the ten largest. The CDR3 loop spans 20 amino acids. CDR1 is MNHNS, CDR2 SASEGT, per germline. V lost 6 bases to trimming and J lost 5 bases; unmatched junction nucleotides: 23. The origin of this receptor is a human donor in good health (CMV status not recorded). Some clones in this sample may be carry-over from other donors' samples. Material: cultured CD8+ T cells from PBMCs, obtained from culture after CMV antigen stimulation. The J gene is TRBJ2-5, the V gene TRBV6-1; 11 positions match TRBD2. The CDR3 is CASSEWPFRSGGAASETQYF. In nucleotides, the CDR3 is TGTGCCAGCAGCGAGTGGCCCTTTCGTAGCGGGGGGGCCGCCAGTGAGACCCAGTACTTC.